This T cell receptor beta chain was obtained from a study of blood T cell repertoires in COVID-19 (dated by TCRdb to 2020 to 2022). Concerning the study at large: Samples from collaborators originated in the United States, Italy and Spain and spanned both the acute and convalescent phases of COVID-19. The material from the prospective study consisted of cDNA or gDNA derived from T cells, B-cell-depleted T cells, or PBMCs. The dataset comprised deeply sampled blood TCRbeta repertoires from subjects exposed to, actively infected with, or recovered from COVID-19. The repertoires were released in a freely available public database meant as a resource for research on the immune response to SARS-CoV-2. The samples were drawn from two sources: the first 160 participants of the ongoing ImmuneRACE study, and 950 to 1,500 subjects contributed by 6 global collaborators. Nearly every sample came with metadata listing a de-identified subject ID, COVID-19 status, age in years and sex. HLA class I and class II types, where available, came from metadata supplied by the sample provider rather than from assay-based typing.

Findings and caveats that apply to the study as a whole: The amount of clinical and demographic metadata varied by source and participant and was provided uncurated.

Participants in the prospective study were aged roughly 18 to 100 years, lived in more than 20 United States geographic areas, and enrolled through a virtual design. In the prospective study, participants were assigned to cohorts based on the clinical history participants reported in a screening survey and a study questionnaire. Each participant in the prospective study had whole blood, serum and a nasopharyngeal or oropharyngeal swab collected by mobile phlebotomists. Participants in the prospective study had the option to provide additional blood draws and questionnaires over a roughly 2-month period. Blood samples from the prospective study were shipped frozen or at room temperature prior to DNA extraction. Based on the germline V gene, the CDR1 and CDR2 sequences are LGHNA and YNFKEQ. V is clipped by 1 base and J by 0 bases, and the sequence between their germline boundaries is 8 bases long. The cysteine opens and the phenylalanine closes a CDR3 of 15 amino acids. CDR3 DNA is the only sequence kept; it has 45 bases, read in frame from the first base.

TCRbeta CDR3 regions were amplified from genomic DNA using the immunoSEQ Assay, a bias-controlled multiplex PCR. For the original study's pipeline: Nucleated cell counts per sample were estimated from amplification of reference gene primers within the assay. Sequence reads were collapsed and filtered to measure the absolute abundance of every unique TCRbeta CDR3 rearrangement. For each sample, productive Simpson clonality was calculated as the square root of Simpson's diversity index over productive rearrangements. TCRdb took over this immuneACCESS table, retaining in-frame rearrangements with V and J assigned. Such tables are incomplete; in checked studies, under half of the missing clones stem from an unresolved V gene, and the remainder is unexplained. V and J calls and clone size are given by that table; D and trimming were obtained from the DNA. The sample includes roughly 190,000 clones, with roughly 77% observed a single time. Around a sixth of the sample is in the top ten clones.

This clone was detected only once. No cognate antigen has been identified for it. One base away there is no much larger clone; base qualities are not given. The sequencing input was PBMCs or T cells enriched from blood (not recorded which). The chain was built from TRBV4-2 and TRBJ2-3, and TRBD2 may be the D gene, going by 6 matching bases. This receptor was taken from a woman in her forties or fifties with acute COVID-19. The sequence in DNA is TGTGCCAGCAGCCAAGGGAGGGCAAGCACAGATACGCAGTATTTT. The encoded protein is CASSQGRASTDTQYF.